The 20 T cell receptor beta chains in this list originate from one sample, sequenced in a study of cytomegalovirus exposure and HLA in healthy donors. The PCR was carried out with 60 Vbeta primers and 13 Jbeta primers. The table came from immunoSEQ multiplex PCR; TCRdb's copy has only in-frame clones and leaves some out. The sample has 150,000 to 200,000 clones, approximately 80% seen once. Input material: PBMCs. Every receptor here comes from a male donor in good health and CMV-seropositive.

This rearrangement joins TRBV7-6 to TRBJ2-7; D perhaps matches TRBD1 (7 bases). V lost 4 bases and J 2 bases, leaving 15 bases between the germline ends. Germline V gives CDR1 SGHVS, CDR2 FNYEAQ. The CDR3 length is 15 residues. CDR3: CASSSQTGRTYEQYF. For the CDR3, the DNA is TGTGCCAGCAGCTCTCAGACAGGGAGGACCTACGAGCAGTACTTC.

This clone was seen only once. The V and J genes are TRBV14 and TRBJ2-7; D may be TRBD1 (5 bases). There are 13 residues in the CDR3. CDR1 SGHDN and CDR2 FVKESK come from the germline V gene. Trimming stripped 5 bases from V and 5 bases from J, with 13 bases between. CDR3 amino acids: CASSWSGSHEQYF. The CDR3 nucleotides read TGTGCCAGCAGCTGGTCAGGGTCGCACGAGCAGTACTTC.

V usage is TRBV28 and J usage is TRBJ2-5; TRBD2 matches at 7 bases. Losses at the gene ends were 6 bases for V and 3 bases for J; bases not matched to a gene: 7. The germline CDR1 and CDR2 sequences are MDHEN and SYDVKM. This CDR3 region has 14 residues. The chain's CDR3 is CASSPEAGEETQYF. CDR3 DNA: TGTGCCAGCAGCCCTGAGGCGGGAGAAGAGACCCAGTACTTC.

The gene calls are TRBV6-5 and TRBJ2-1, with 9 bases fitting TRBD1. V trimming: 4 bases; J trimming: 6 bases; junction bases outside the gene matches: 7. There are 15 residues in the CDR3. Germline loops: CDR1 MNHEY, CDR2 SVGAGI. CDR3 nucleotide sequence: TGTGCCAGCAGTTGGCCGGGACAGGGTCTCAATGAGCAGTTCTTC. Translation: CASSWPGQGLNEQFF.

This chain uses TRBV19 with TRBJ1-4, with D unresolved. The CDR3 length is 11 residues. With 3 bases removed from V and 15 bases from J, the gap between germline ends came to 11 bases. The germline V gene has CDR1 LNHDA and CDR2 SQIVND (reference sequence). CDR3: CASSIGRAVFF. The DNA of the CDR3 is TGTGCCAGTAGTATCGGGAGAGCGGTGTTTTTT.

The chain carries TRBV28 and TRBJ1-1; D call uncertain. The ends were cut back, 8 bases at V and 1 base at J, with 17 bases in the middle. In germline, CDR1 is MDHEN, CDR2 SYDVKM. The CDR3 has 15 residues. CDR3 sequence (DNA): TGTGCCAGCTCCCTGATGGTGACGGGGAACACTGAAGCTTTCTTT. Translating gives CASSLMVTGNTEAFF.

The CDR3 here is CASSRIAGVINEQFF. The CDR3 bases are TGTGCCAGCAGCAGGATAGCGGGAGTGATTAATGAGCAGTTCTTC. The V gene is TRBV11-3, the J gene TRBJ2-1, with 9 bases matching TRBD2. This CDR3 is 15 amino acids long. In germline, CDR1 is SGHNT, CDR2 YENEEA. V shed 5 bases, J shed 7 bases, and the junction held 9 bases outside the gene matches. Based on the CDR3 plus reference TRBV11-3 and TRBJ2-1, the full variable domain is EAGVVQSPRYKIIEKKQPVAFWCNPISGHNTLYWYLQNLGQGPELLIRYENEEAVDDSQLPKDRFSAERLKGVDSTLKIQPAELGDSAVYLCASSRIAGVINEQFFGPGTRLTVL.

J is TRBJ2-3 and V is TRBV7-2; 10 nucleotides line up with TRBD1. The germline V gene encodes CDR1 SGHTA and CDR2 FQGNSA. V shed 5 bases, J shed 4 bases, and the junction held 9 bases outside the gene matches. The CDR3 sequence is 16 residues long. The CDR3 sequence is CASSRRGQGRADTQYF. CDR3 coding DNA: TGTGCCAGCAGCCGAAGGGGACAGGGGAGAGCAGATACGCAGTATTTT.

V gene TRBV2 combines with J gene TRBJ2-1; a weak D match, TRBD1 (7 bases). Trimming removed 11 bases at V and 0 bases at J, with 14 bases between. The CDR3 runs 14 residues. CDR1 SNHLY and CDR2 FYNNEI come from the germline V gene. CDR3 DNA: TGTGCCTTATACAGGGGAGGCTCCTACAATGAGCAGTTCTTC. Encoded protein: CALYRGGSYNEQFF.

The CDR3 bases are TGTGCGTCGCGGGGAGGGCAAGAGACCCAGTACTTC. Residues: CASRGGQETQYF. The chain combines TRBV6-1 with TRBJ2-5; 7 bases fit TRBD2. In germline, CDR1 is MNHNS, CDR2 SASEGT. There are 12 residues in the CDR3.

For the CDR3, the DNA is TGTGCCATCAGTGAGCCCCGGACTAGCGGGAGGGCCGGAGATACGCAGTATTTT. Its protein is CAISEPRTSGRAGDTQYF. V usage is TRBV10-3 and J usage is TRBJ2-3; TRBD2 aligns across 15 bases. This CDR3 region has 18 residues. The junction had 8 bases not matched to a gene; V was cut back by 2 bases and J by 5 bases. Germline values: CDR1 ENHRY, CDR2 SYGVKD.

This clone was counted between two and nine times. The chain links TRBV11-3 to TRBJ2-7; D is possibly TRBD2 (6 bases). Trimming took 5 bases from V and 0 from J, leaving 14 bases between them. The CDR3 totals 15 residues. Looked up from germline, CDR1 is SGHNT and CDR2 is YENEEA. The CDR3 coding sequence is TGTGCCAGCAGCCCGTTGCAGACTAGCTCCTACGAGCAGTACTTC. The encoded protein is CASSPLQTSSYEQYF.

The V and J genes are TRBV30 and TRBJ2-3, with D perhaps TRBD2 (5 bases). Trimming took 1 base from V and 6 from J, leaving 11 bases between them. The germline gives CDR1 GTSNPN, CDR2 SVGIG (reference sequence). The CDR3 contains 13 residues. As DNA, the CDR3 is TGTGCCTGGAGTGGGACGGGCGGGGATACGCAGTATTTT. Residues: CAWSGTGGDTQYF.

The chain combines TRBV4-2 with TRBJ2-7; TRBD2 matches at 7 bases. J gave up 3 bases and V 8 bases, and 10 bases lay outside the gene matches. Germline-derived CDR1 and CDR2 are LGHNA and YNFKEQ. The CDR3 is 14 amino acids. The CDR3 coding sequence is TGTGCCAGCGGAGGGGTAGGCGGGAGCTACGAGCAGTACTTC. Residues: CASGGVGGSYEQYF.

This chain uses TRBV5-1 with TRBJ2-1; a possible D gene is TRBD2 (6 bases). Germline V gene sequence: CDR1 SGHRS, CDR2 YFSETQ. This CDR3 has 13 residues. Between the trimmed V and J ends, which lost 4 bases and 4 bases, there was a span of 9 bases. The CDR3 region has the DNA TGCGCCAGCAGCCCGGACTATTACAATGAGCAGTTCTTC. Protein sequence: CASSPDYYNEQFF.

This clone was observed a few times. The rearrangement joins TRBV9 to TRBJ1-1; no definite D call. CDR3 length: 12 amino acids. V shed 2 bases and J shed 2 bases, with 4 bases lying between them. Germline V lookup: CDR1 SGDLS, CDR2 YYNGEE. CDR3 residues: CASSVTNTEAFF. The CDR3 DNA reads as TGTGCCAGCAGCGTCACAAACACTGAAGCTTTCTTT.

The genes are TRBV27 and TRBJ1-5; tentatively, D is TRBD1 (6 bases). CDR1 is MNHEY, CDR2 SMNVEV, per germline (reference sequence). Trimming took 2 bases from V and 1 from J, leaving 12 bases between them. The CDR3 runs to 16 residues. The CDR3: CASSLKGQGSNQPQHF. DNA of the CDR3: TGTGCCAGCAGTTTAAAGGGACAAGGGAGCAATCAGCCCCAGCATTTT.

The chain links TRBV28 to TRBJ1-1; unclear D gene. CDR3 length equals 14 residues. V was clipped by 9 bases and J by 0 bases, with 14 bases between them. Germline V gene lookup returns CDR1 MDHEN and CDR2 SYDVKM. This chain's CDR3 is CASRRGGMNTEAFF. The CDR3 region has the DNA TGTGCCAGTCGGCGGGGAGGGATGAACACTGAAGCTTTCTTT.

In regard to this clone: Other DNA sequences in the sample encode the same CDR3. The rearrangement links TRBV27 to TRBJ1-1; D remains ambiguous. V shed 3 bases and J shed 4 bases, with 9 bases lying between them. Germline CDR1 and CDR2: MNHEY and SMNVEV (reference sequence). The CDR3 totals 13 residues. The CDR3 sequence: CASSFGGFTEAFF. CDR3 nucleotides: TGTGCCAGCAGTTTTGGAGGGTTCACTGAAGCTTTCTTT.

V and J are TRBV7-9 and TRBJ1-4, with D perhaps matching TRBD1 (5 bases). Germline lookup yields CDR1 SEHNR and CDR2 FQNEAQ (reference sequence). The CDR3 covers 13 residues. V was trimmed by 7 bases and J by 11 bases, leaving 17 bases between them. The CDR3 DNA reads TGTGCCAGCACCCAACCACAGGTGCAGAAACTGTTTTTT. Translated: CASTQPQVQKLFF. The whole variable domain, remainder taken from reference TRBV7-9 and TRBJ1-4, is DTGVSQNPRHKITKRGQNVTFRCDPISEHNRLYWYRQTLGQGPEFLTYFQNEAQLEKSRLLSDRFSAERPKGSFSTLEIQRTEQGDSAMYLCASTQPQVQKLFFGSGTQLSVL.